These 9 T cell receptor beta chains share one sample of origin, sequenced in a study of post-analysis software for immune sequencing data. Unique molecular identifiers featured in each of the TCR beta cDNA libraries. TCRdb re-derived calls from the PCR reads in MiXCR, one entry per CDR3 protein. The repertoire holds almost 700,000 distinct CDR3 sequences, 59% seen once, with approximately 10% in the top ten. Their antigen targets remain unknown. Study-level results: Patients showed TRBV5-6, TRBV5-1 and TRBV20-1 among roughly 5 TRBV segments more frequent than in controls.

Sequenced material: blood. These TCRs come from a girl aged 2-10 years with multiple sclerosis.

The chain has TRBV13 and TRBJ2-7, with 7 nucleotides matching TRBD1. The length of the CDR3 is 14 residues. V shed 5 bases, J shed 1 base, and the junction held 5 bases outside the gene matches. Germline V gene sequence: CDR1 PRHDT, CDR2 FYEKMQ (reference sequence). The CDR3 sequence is CASSPPGQSYEQYF. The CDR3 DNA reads TGTGCCAGCAGCCCTCCGGGACAGTCCTACGAGCAGTACTTC.

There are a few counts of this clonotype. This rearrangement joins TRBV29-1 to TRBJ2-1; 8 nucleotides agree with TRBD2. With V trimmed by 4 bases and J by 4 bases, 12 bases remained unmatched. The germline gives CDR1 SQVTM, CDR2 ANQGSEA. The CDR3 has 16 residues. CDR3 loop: CSVGGRSAGGYNEQFF. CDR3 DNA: TGCAGCGTTGGGGGACGAAGTGCGGGGGGTTACAATGAGCAGTTCTTC.

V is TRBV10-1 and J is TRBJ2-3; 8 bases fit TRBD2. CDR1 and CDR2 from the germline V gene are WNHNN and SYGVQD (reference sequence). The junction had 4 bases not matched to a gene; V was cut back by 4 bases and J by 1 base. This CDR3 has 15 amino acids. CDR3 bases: TGCGCCAGCAGTGTGACTAGCGATCGCACAGATACGCAGTATTTT. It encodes CASSVTSDRTDTQYF.

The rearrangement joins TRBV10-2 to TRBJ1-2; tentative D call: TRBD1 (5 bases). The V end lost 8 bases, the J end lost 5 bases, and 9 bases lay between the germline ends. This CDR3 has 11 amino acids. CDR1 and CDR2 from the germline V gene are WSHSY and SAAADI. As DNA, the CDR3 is TGCGCCAGCCTAGGGGTTTATGGCTACACCTTC. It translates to CASLGVYGYTF.

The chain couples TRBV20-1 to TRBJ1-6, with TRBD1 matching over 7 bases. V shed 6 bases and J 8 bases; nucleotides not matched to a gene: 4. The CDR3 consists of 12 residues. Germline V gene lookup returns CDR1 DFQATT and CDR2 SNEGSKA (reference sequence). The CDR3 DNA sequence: TGCAGTGCGGGACAGTGGGATTCACCCCTCCACTTT. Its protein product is CSAGQWDSPLHF.

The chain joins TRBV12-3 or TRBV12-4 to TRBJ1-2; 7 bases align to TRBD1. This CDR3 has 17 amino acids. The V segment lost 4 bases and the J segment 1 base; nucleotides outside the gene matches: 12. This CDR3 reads CASSYRGPAGSNYGYTF. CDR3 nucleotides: TGTGCCAGCAGTTATAGGGGGCCAGCAGGGAGTAACTATGGCTACACCTTC.

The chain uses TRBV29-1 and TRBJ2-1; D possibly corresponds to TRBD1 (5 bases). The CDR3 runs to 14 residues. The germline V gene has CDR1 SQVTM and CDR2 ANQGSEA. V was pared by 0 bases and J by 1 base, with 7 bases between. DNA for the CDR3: TGCAGCGTTGAAGAACAGGAATCCTACAATGAGCAGTTCTTC. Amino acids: CSVEEQESYNEQFF.

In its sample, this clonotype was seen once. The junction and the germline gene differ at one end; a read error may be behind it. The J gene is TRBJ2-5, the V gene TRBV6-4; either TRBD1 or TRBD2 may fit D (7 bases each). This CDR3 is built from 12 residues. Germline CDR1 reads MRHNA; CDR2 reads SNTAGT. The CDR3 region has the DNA TGTGCCGGGAGGGACAGACAAGAGGCCCAGTACTTC. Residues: CAGRDRQEAQYF.

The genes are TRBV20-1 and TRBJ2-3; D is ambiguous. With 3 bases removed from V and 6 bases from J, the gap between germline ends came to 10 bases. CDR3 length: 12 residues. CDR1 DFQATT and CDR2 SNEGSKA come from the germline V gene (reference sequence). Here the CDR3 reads CSASPEWDTQYF. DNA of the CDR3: TGCAGTGCTAGCCCCGAGTGGGATACGCAGTATTTT.